The T cell receptor beta chain described here comes from a study of spatial heterogeneity in lung cancer. MiXCR, applied by TCRdb to the 5' RACE reads, yields one record per CDR3 protein. Of about 14,000 distinct CDR3 sequences listed, under 7% are singletons. Whole-study results and caveats: The study found that expanded intratumoral alpha and beta TCR counts tracked tumor mutation counts.

The CDR3 has 15 residues. Looked up from germline, CDR1 is SNHLY and CDR2 is FYNNEI. After removal of 7 bases from V and 4 bases from J, the junction contained 11 bases not matched to a gene. This clonotype was counted ten times or more. Its antigen is currently unknown. Stated time point: sample taken at primary tumor resection. The source of this sequence is a female donor with early-stage non-small cell lung cancer. V gene TRBV2 combines with J gene TRBJ2-7; 9 nucleotides align to TRBD1. This sample comprised lung tumor tissue, obtained at surgery. The CDR3 protein is CASILTGTGNYEQYF. For the CDR3, the DNA is TGTGCCAGCATACTTACCGGGACAGGGAATTACGAGCAGTACTTC.